Following are 15 T cell receptor beta chains from one sample sequenced in a study of T cells in Graves' hyperthyroidism and ophthalmopathy. TCR beta CDR3 region amplification was performed from RNA transcripts. Carried out on the TCR CDR3, a first-round RT-PCR used the HTBI primer set. Each CDR3 protein gets one entry after TCRdb re-called the multiplex PCR reads with MiXCR. The sample has about 580,000 distinct CDR3 sequences, roughly 14% seen once; the top ten hold more than 4.5%. The sample was blood. The source of these receptors is a woman aged 25 to 39 with Graves' hyperthyroidism that later progressed to Graves' ophthalmopathy.

This clonotype came up many times. The V gene is TRBV29-1, the J gene TRBJ1-1; D ambiguous. The CDR3 totals 14 residues. Germline values: CDR1 SQVTM, CDR2 ANQGSEA. The V gene lost 5 bases and the J gene lost 1 base, with 14 bases spanning the gap. The CDR3 DNA is TGCAGCGTTTTAAGTCAAGCACCGAACACTGAAGCTTTCTTT. This codes for CSVLSQAPNTEAFF. Supplemented by reference TRBV29-1 and TRBJ1-1, the full variable domain reads SAVISQKPSRDICQRGTSLTIQCQVDSQVTMMFWYRQQPGQSLTLIATANQGSEATYESGFVIDKFPISRPNLTFSTLTVSNMSPEDSSIYLCSVLSQAPNTEAFFGQGTRLTVV.

This chain uses TRBV29-1 with TRBJ2-7; 7 bases match TRBD1. CDR3 size: 17 residues. V lost 2 bases and J lost 2; bases outside the gene matches: 15. CDR1 and CDR2 from the germline V gene are SQVTM and ANQGSEA. For the CDR3, the DNA is TGCAGCGTTGAACAGATAATGACAGGGCGCTCGACCTACGAGCAGTACTTC. Its protein is CSVEQIMTGRSTYEQYF.

The chain employs TRBV5-5 and TRBJ2-5, with 13 bases that match TRBD2. Looked up from germline, CDR1 is SGHKS and CDR2 is YYEKEE (reference sequence). Trimming took 3 bases from V and 6 from J; bases not matched to a gene: 8. The CDR3 runs to 16 residues. CDR3 loop: CASSSQLAGGGKTQYF. DNA of the CDR3: TGTGCCAGCAGCTCACAACTAGCGGGAGGGGGGAAGACCCAGTACTTC.

This clonotype has just a few counts. The J gene is TRBJ1-2, the V gene TRBV19, with 10 bases lining up with TRBD1. CDR3 length: 14 residues. Germline V CDR1 and CDR2: LNHDA, SQIVND (reference sequence). Germline trimming cut 3 bases from V and 8 bases from J; bases unmatched to any gene: 6. CDR3 protein: CASSIWDRGEGYTF. In DNA, the CDR3 is TGTGCCAGTAGTATTTGGGACAGGGGTGAAGGCTACACCTTC. Combining the CDR3 with reference TRBV19 and TRBJ1-2 gives the whole variable domain DGGITQSPKYLFRKEGQNVTLSCEQNLNHDAMYWYRQDPGQGLRLIYYSQIVNDFQKGDIAEGYSVSREKKESFPLTVTSAQKNPTAFYLCASSIWDRGEGYTFGSGTRLTVV.

This clonotype occurred many times. This chain joins TRBV11-3 and TRBJ2-2; 10 nucleotides align to TRBD2. The V gene's germline CDR1 is SGHNT and CDR2 YENEEA. This CDR3 region has 14 residues. Trimming at V came to 3 bases and at J to 6 bases, leaving 1 base not matched to a gene. In DNA, the CDR3 is TGTGCCAGCAGCTTTGGACTAGCGGCCGGGGAGCTGTTTTTT. Its translation: CASSFGLAAGELFF.

This clonotype was detected ten times or more. The chain has TRBV3-1 and TRBJ2-1; 9 bases are a match to TRBD2. CDR1 and CDR2 from the germline V gene are LGHDT and YNNKEL (reference sequence). The CDR3 spans 15 residues. Losses at the gene ends were 1 base for V and 9 bases for J; bases not matched to a gene: 7. The CDR3 reads CASSQGTSVGVEQFF. In nucleotides, the CDR3 is TGTGCCAGCAGCCAAGGGACTAGCGTCGGAGTTGAGCAGTTCTTC.

The chain is built from TRBV28 and TRBJ2-2, with TRBD1 identical over 9 bases. This CDR3 spans 16 amino acids. Trimming cost V 8 bases and J 1 base; bases outside gene matches: 8. Germline V gives CDR1 MDHEN, CDR2 SYDVKM. Here the CDR3 reads CASSRSDRGNTGELFF. The CDR3 DNA follows: TGTGCCAGCTCCCGTTCGGACAGGGGGAACACCGGGGAGCTGTTTTTT. The full variable domain, its missing parts supplied by reference TRBV28 and TRBJ2-2, is DVKVTQSSRYLVKRTGEKVFLECVQDMDHENMFWYRQDPGLGLRLIYFSYDVKMKEKGDIPEGYSVSREKKERFSLILESASTNQTSMYLCASSRSDRGNTGELFFGEGSRLTVL.

This clonotype has at least ten counts. The V call is TRBV12-3 or TRBV12-4, the J call TRBJ2-7; TRBD1 matches 8 bases. With 5 bases clipped from V and 5 bases from J, the junction kept 5 bases outside the gene matches. The CDR3 runs 13 residues. The CDR3 nucleotides read TGTGCCAGCAGTGGGACAGGTTGGGACGAGCAGTACTTC. Translated: CASSGTGWDEQYF.

This clonotype came up a few times. The rearrangement links TRBV7-9 to TRBJ2-3, with TRBD2 matching over 10 bases. J gave up 2 bases and V 5 bases, and 10 bases lay outside the gene matches. This CDR3 region has 17 residues. Looked up from germline, CDR1 is SEHNR and CDR2 is FQNEAQ (reference sequence). This CDR3 is CASSLASGSYHTDTQYF. The CDR3 DNA reads as TGTGCCAGCAGCCTCGCTAGCGGGAGTTACCACACAGATACGCAGTATTTT.

This clonotype has more than one count but fewer than ten. The genes are TRBV6-2 or TRBV6-3 and TRBJ2-1; D perhaps matches TRBD2 (6 bases). Germline-derived CDR1 and CDR2 are MNHEY and SVGEGT. The CDR3 loop spans 15 amino acids. V was cut by 7 bases and J by 3 bases, with 16 bases left in between. CDR3 nucleotides: TGTGCCAGCAATCGCGGGATTAGCGGCTACAATGAGCAGTTCTTC. Translating it yields CASNRGISGYNEQFF.

The chain has TRBV4-3 and TRBJ2-3; unclear D gene. This CDR3 region has 13 residues. The germline CDR1 and CDR2 sequences are LGHNA and YSLEER. V lost 4 bases, J lost 5 bases, and 10 bases lay in between. The CDR3 loop reads CASSPETGDTQYF. The CDR3 DNA is TGCGCCAGCAGCCCCGAGACTGGAGATACGCAGTATTTT.

This sequence joins TRBV7-6 and TRBJ1-1, with TRBD1 matching 7 bases. J was trimmed by 5 bases and V by 0 bases; bases with no gene match: 6. The CDR3 covers 15 residues. Germline CDR1 and CDR2: SGHVS and FNYEAQ. The CDR3 is CASSLAKGAGTEAFF. CDR3 DNA: TGTGCCAGCAGCTTAGCAAAGGGGGCGGGTACTGAAGCTTTCTTT.

This clonotype occurred many times. The V gene is TRBV15, the J gene TRBJ1-1; D is unclear. The CDR3 contains 14 residues. V lost 0 bases and J 5 bases, leaving 10 bases between the germline ends. CDR1 LNHNV and CDR2 YYDKDF come from the germline V gene (reference sequence). CDR3 protein: CATSRDLGRTEAFF. The CDR3 region has the DNA TGTGCCACCAGCAGAGATTTGGGGAGAACTGAAGCTTTCTTT.

This clonotype has a handful of counts. The chain couples TRBV5-8 to TRBJ2-3; D is undetermined. CDR1 and CDR2 from the germline V gene are SGHTS and YDEGEE. The CDR3 loop spans 14 amino acids. V was pared by 4 bases and J by 4 bases, with 13 bases between. CDR3: CASSPLLRADTQYF. The CDR3, as DNA: TGTGCCAGCAGCCCTCTCCTTCGTGCAGATACGCAGTATTTT.

V is TRBV25-1 and J is TRBJ2-7; D is undetermined. Trimming shortened V by 5 bases and J by 3 bases, and 20 bases separated the two germline ends. The CDR3 has 16 amino acids. CDR1 and CDR2 (germline): MGHDK, SYGVNS. Written as DNA, the CDR3 is TGTGCCAGCAGTCGGTTTGACAACTTGGGAAACTACGAGCAGTACTTC. Amino acids: CASSRFDNLGNYEQYF.